These 31 T cell receptor beta chains were sequenced from one sample in a study of CD8+CD57+ T cells in acquired aplastic anemia. The study profiled TCR beta VDJ and CDR3 using genomic DNA as template. Each CDR3 protein is one row after TCRdb ran MiXCR on the reads. The sample holds about 190,000 distinct CDR3 sequences, about half seen once. Sequenced sample: sorted CD4+, CD8+, or CD8+CD57+ T cells (not recorded which) from PBMCs. These receptors were obtained from a human donor in good health, serving as a control.

This clonotype was found a few times. This rearrangement joins TRBV9 to TRBJ2-7; 8 bases map to TRBD1. This CDR3 is 13 amino acids long. The V segment lost 8 bases and the J segment 5 bases; nucleotides outside the gene matches: 9. Germline values: CDR1 SGDLS, CDR2 YYNGEE. The CDR3 DNA follows: TGTGCCAGTCAAGGACAGGGTTCGAACGAGCAGTACTTC. Translated, it gives CASQGQGSNEQYF.

In this sample, this clonotype turned up many times. The chain combines TRBV6-6 with TRBJ2-1; D gene uncertain. The germline gives CDR1 MNHNY, CDR2 SVGAGI (reference sequence). The CDR3 loop spans 11 amino acids. Trimming took off 8 bases at V and 5 bases at J, with 7 bases between the two ends. CDR3 DNA sequence: TGTGCCAGCGGCTTGAACAATGAGCAGTTCTTC. It codes for CASGLNNEQFF.

In regard to this clonotype: This may be a read error: a much more frequent sequence differs by one nucleotide. The rearrangement links TRBV28 to TRBJ1-6; maybe TRBD1 (5 bases). Germline CDR1 MDHEN, CDR2 SYDVKM. V lost 6 bases to trimming and J lost 7 bases, with 16 bases between them. This CDR3 spans 15 amino acids. CDR3 region: CASRLGDGANSPLHF. Here the CDR3 DNA reads TGTGCCAGCAGATTGGGGGACGGGGCCAATTCACCCCTCCACTTT.

This clonotype has just a few counts. Just one base apart from a much larger clone, this may be a read error. The conserved closing phenylalanine or tryptophan is absent in this CDR3, likely reflecting a read error. The DNA for the CDR3 is TGTGCCAGCAGCCCCCAGGGGTGGGGGGGAACCTCTGGAAACACCATATATCTT. The encoded protein is CASSPQGWGGTSGNTIYL. The V call is TRBV7-2, the J call TRBJ1-3, with a weak D call TRBD1 (6 bases). The CDR3 covers 18 residues. V was pared by 5 bases and J by 0 bases, with 20 bases between. The V gene's germline CDR1 is SGHTA and CDR2 FQGNSA.

The chain is built from TRBV2 and TRBJ1-1, with TRBD1 matching over 7 bases. CDR1 SNHLY and CDR2 FYNNEI come from the germline V gene. Trimming cost V 7 bases and J 2 bases; bases outside gene matches: 4. This CDR3 is 13 amino acids long. The DNA for the CDR3 is TGTGCCAGCAACCGGGACAGAAACACTGAAGCTTTCTTT. Translation: CASNRDRNTEAFF.

This clonotype was seen repeatedly, ten times or more. The V and J genes are TRBV12-3 or TRBV12-4 and TRBJ1-2; D unclear. The CDR3 has 13 residues. The V gene lost 2 bases and the J gene lost 4 bases, with 8 bases spanning the gap. The CDR3 region has the DNA TGTGCCAGCAGTTTACAGGCCCCCTATGGCTACACCTTC. Encoded protein: CASSLQAPYGYTF.

This clonotype has a handful of counts. This sequence joins TRBV2 and TRBJ2-2, with unresolved D. With 6 bases removed from V and 1 base from J, the gap between germline ends came to 6 bases. This CDR3 region has 13 residues. Germline assignment: CDR1 SNHLY and CDR2 FYNNEI. CDR3 sequence (DNA): TGTGCCAGCAGGGCAGGGAACACCGGGGAGCTGTTTTTT. This encodes CASRAGNTGELFF. Full variable domain (missing parts from reference TRBV2 and TRBJ2-2): EPEVTQTPSHQVTQMGQEVILRCVPISNHLYFYWYRQILGQKVEFLVSFYNNEISEKSEIFDDQFSVERPDGSNFTLKIRSTKLEDSAMYFCASRAGNTGELFFGEGSRLTVL.

The chain combines TRBV7-2 with TRBJ1-5; D gene uncertain. V was pared by 1 base and J by 4 bases, with 8 bases between. CDR3 length: 14 residues. Germline CDR1 and CDR2: SGHTA and FQGNSA. CDR3 coding DNA: TGTGCCAGCAGCTTAGGATCAAGGAATCAGCCCCAGCATTTT. This encodes CASSLGSRNQPQHF.

There are many counts of this clonotype. This chain links TRBV5-6 with TRBJ2-7; D uncertain. Trimming took off 0 bases at V and 7 bases at J, with 14 bases between the two ends. Germline V gives CDR1 SGHDT, CDR2 YYEEEE. The CDR3 runs to 14 residues. CDR3 bases: TGTGCCAGCAGCTTGGAGAACCCGGTTGGGGAGCAGTACTTC. Its protein product is CASSLENPVGEQYF.

This chain connects TRBV7-2 to TRBJ1-2; 8 bases match TRBD1. The CDR3 runs 13 residues. In germline, CDR1 is SGHTA, CDR2 FQGNSA. The ends lost 2 bases at V and 8 bases at J; junction bases unmatched: 4. CDR3 residues: CASSLTGGGGYTF. The CDR3, as DNA: TGTGCCAGCAGCTTAACAGGGGGGGGGGGCTACACCTTC.

The CDR3 region is CAISESTGVYEQYF. In nucleotides, the CDR3 is TGTGCCATCAGTGAGTCCACAGGGGTCTACGAGCAGTACTTC. The chain has TRBV10-3 and TRBJ2-7; 7 bases align to TRBD1. Germline lookup yields CDR1 ENHRY and CDR2 SYGVKD. The CDR3 covers 14 residues. V gave up 0 bases and J gave up 3 bases; unmatched junction bases: 2.

This clonotype was seen only once. V and J are TRBV27 and TRBJ1-2; 9 bases fit TRBD1. CDR3 length equals 14 residues. V trimming: 8 bases; J trimming: 2 bases; junction bases outside the gene matches: 6. Germline CDR1 MNHEY, CDR2 SMNVEV (reference sequence). The CDR3: CASRRQGGNYGYTF. The CDR3 bases are TGTGCCAGCCGTCGACAGGGGGGGAACTATGGCTACACCTTC.

The chain combines TRBV10-1 with TRBJ1-1; TRBD1 might be the D (5 bases). Germline CDR1 WNHNN, CDR2 SYGVQD (reference sequence). There are 16 residues in the CDR3. Trimming stripped 0 bases from V and 3 bases from J, with 14 bases between. Here the CDR3 reads CASSESQGLYDTEAFF. The CDR3 coding sequence is TGCGCCAGCAGTGAGTCCCAGGGACTTTACGACACTGAAGCTTTCTTT.

This clonotype was recorded at least ten times. The junction and the germline gene differ at one end; a read error may be behind it. DNA of the CDR3: TGTGCCAGCAGCCTAGCGGGGACAACTTACTTCTATGGCTACACCTTC. Translated: CASSLAGTTYFYGYTF. The chain joins TRBV7-2 to TRBJ1-2; D perhaps matches TRBD1 (6 bases). This CDR3 has 16 amino acids. CDR1 SGHTA and CDR2 FQGNSA come from the germline V gene.

In this sample, this clonotype turned up many times. The chain couples TRBV6-1 to TRBJ1-2; D call uncertain. The germline CDR1 and CDR2 sequences are MNHNS and SASEGT. Trimming stripped 1 base from V and 4 bases from J, with 1 base between. The CDR3 consists of 11 residues. The CDR3 region is CASSEVYGYTF. As DNA, the CDR3 is TGTGCCAGCAGTGAAGTCTATGGCTACACCTTC.

This chain joins TRBV19 and TRBJ2-1; D is perhaps TRBD1 (5 bases). The CDR3 loop spans 13 amino acids. V was trimmed by 5 bases and J by 3 bases, leaving 8 bases between them. Looked up from germline, CDR1 is LNHDA and CDR2 is SQIVND (reference sequence). CDR3 amino acids: CASSVGHYNEQFF. DNA for the CDR3: TGTGCCAGTAGTGTCGGACACTACAATGAGCAGTTCTTC.

The chain uses TRBV29-1 and TRBJ1-1, with D uncertain. Between the trimmed V and J ends, which lost 0 bases and 10 bases, there was a span of 9 bases. There are 11 residues in the CDR3. Looked up from germline, CDR1 is SQVTM and CDR2 is ANQGSEA. CDR3 sequence (DNA): TGCAGCGTTGAAGATTACCCGGTAGCTTTCTTT. Encoded protein: CSVEDYPVAFF.

This clonotype was observed a few times. A read error is likely, as this CDR3 ends without the conserved phenylalanine or tryptophan. The DNA is left out, because the CDR3 cannot be placed on it with certainty; the CDR3 is given as TCRdb lists it. The chain uses TRBV12-3 or TRBV12-4 and TRBJ2-2; the table's D call, TRBD2, was not checked against the DNA. Inclusive of both ends, the CDR3 amounts to 15 amino acids. The CDR3 spells CARLAGAPNTGELVL.

Worth noting for this clonotype: A junction boundary mismatches the germline segment, possibly from a read error. This rearrangement joins TRBV29-1 to TRBJ2-5; 10 bases are a match to TRBD2. The length of the CDR3 is 14 residues. Per germline, CDR1 SQVTM and CDR2 ANQGSEA. This chain's CDR3 is CRVETSGVGETQYF. DNA for the CDR3: TGCCGCGTCGAAACTAGCGGGGTGGGGGAGACCCAGTACTTC.

The rearrangement uses TRBV12-3 or TRBV12-4 and TRBJ1-2; D might be TRBD1 (5 bases). The CDR3 totals 13 residues. V lost 8 bases and J lost 2, with 12 bases in between. DNA for the CDR3: TGTGCCAGCCGACCAGGGCAGAACTATGGCTACACCTTC. Residues: CASRPGQNYGYTF.

The rearrangement joins TRBV2 to TRBJ2-5; D is perhaps TRBD2 (5 bases). Trimming removed 5 bases at V and 4 bases at J, with 8 bases between. Germline V lookup: CDR1 SNHLY, CDR2 FYNNEI. The CDR3 loop spans 12 amino acids. The CDR3 spells CASSSGRETQYF. As DNA, the CDR3 is TGTGCCAGCAGTAGTGGGAGAGAGACCCAGTACTTC.

The genes are TRBV29-1 and TRBJ2-7, with 11 positions matching TRBD1. The V segment lost 7 bases and the J segment 7 bases; nucleotides outside the gene matches: 9. CDR1 is SQVTM and CDR2 is ANQGSEA in the germline V gene. This CDR3 is 13 amino acids long. Here the CDR3 reads CSADRGRRWEQYF. CDR3 coding DNA: TGCAGCGCGGACAGGGGGCGCCGGTGGGAGCAGTACTTC.

This clonotype showed up just a few times. This may arise from a read error, as a much more abundant clone is one base away. The chain recombines TRBV11-2 with TRBJ2-3; 9 bases are shared with TRBD1. The CDR3 contains 17 residues. The germline V gene has CDR1 SGHAT and CDR2 FQNNGV. In DNA form, the CDR3 reads TGTGCCTGCAGCCGGCGGCTCGGGACAGGGAGCACAGATACGCAGTATTTT. Translation: CACSRRLGTGSTDTQYF.

The gene calls are TRBV29-1 and TRBJ2-7; D is uncertain. Looked up from germline, CDR1 is SQVTM and CDR2 is ANQGSEA. V lost 5 bases, J lost 7 bases, and 12 bases lay in between. The CDR3 is 11 residues long. The CDR3 spells CSVFAAREQYF. Here the CDR3 DNA reads TGCAGCGTTTTCGCAGCGAGGGAGCAGTACTTC.

The chain is built from TRBV19 and TRBJ1-5; possibly TRBD1 for D (5 bases). With 5 bases removed from V and 0 bases from J, the gap between germline ends came to 14 bases. Looked up from germline, CDR1 is LNHDA and CDR2 is SQIVND (reference sequence). The CDR3 is 16 amino acids. The CDR3 region is CASSVGRIHSNQPQHF. Written as DNA, the CDR3 is TGTGCCAGTAGTGTGGGACGGATCCATAGCAATCAGCCCCAGCATTTT.

This chain links TRBV29-1 with TRBJ2-5; D remains ambiguous. The germline V gene encodes CDR1 SQVTM and CDR2 ANQGSEA. V shed 5 bases and J shed 4 bases, with 8 bases lying between them. CDR3 length: 11 amino acids. CDR3 residues: CSVWVTETQYF. Here the CDR3 DNA reads TGCAGCGTTTGGGTAACAGAGACCCAGTACTTC.

This clonotype was picked up many times. The rearrangement uses TRBV5-5 and TRBJ1-1; unclear D gene. V shed 0 bases and J shed 1 base, with 4 bases lying between them. Germline V lookup: CDR1 SGHKS, CDR2 YYEKEE (reference sequence). The CDR3 is 13 residues long. The CDR3 sequence is CASSLERNTEAFF. CDR3 nucleotide sequence: TGTGCCAGCAGCTTGGAGAGGAACACTGAAGCTTTCTTT. Full variable domain (remainder filled in from reference TRBV5-5 and TRBJ1-1): DAGVTQSPTHLIKTRGQQVTLRCSPISGHKSVSWYQQVLGQGPQFIFQYYEKEERGRGNFPDRFSARQFPNYSSELNVNALLLGDSALYLCASSLERNTEAFFGQGTRLTVV.

As concerns this clonotype: This may be a read error: a much more frequent sequence differs by one nucleotide. This sequence joins TRBV10-3 and TRBJ1-2; 9 positions match TRBD1. Germline V gene sequence: CDR1 ENHRY, CDR2 SYGVKD. V shed 3 bases, J shed 4 bases, and the junction held 6 bases outside the gene matches. This CDR3 contains 15 residues. CDR3: CAISESGTGTYGYTF. Written as DNA, the CDR3 is TGTGCCATCAGTGAATCAGGGACAGGGACCTATGGCTACACCTTC.

This chain links TRBV6-5 with TRBJ2-2; 8 positions match TRBD1. V lost 5 bases to trimming and J lost 2 bases; unmatched junction nucleotides: 4. This CDR3 has 15 residues. Germline lookup yields CDR1 MNHEY and CDR2 SVGAGI. The CDR3 sequence: CASSRDRGNTGELFF. CDR3 DNA sequence: TGTGCCAGCAGTCGAGACAGGGGTAACACCGGGGAGCTGTTTTTT.

This clonotype was recorded once. V usage is TRBV6-6 and J usage is TRBJ2-7; 9 bases agree with TRBD2. CDR1 and CDR2 from the germline V gene are MNHNY and SVGAGI (reference sequence). Losses at the gene ends were 6 bases for V and 12 bases for J; bases not matched to a gene: 15. CDR3 size: 14 residues. The CDR3 bases are TGTGCCAGCAGCCCTAGGGGGGCTAGCGGGGCCGGGTACTTC. It specifies CASSPRGASGAGYF.

The V gene is TRBV2, the J gene TRBJ2-7, with 15 bases that match TRBD2. The V and J ends lost 5 bases and 10 bases, in that order; junction bases with no gene match: 9. The CDR3 spans 15 residues. Germline CDR1 reads SNHLY; CDR2 reads FYNNEI. The CDR3 bases are TGTGCCAGCAGTCCCAGGACTAGCGGGGGGGCGGAACAGTACTTC. It specifies CASSPRTSGGAEQYF.